These 8 T cell receptor beta chains were sequenced from one sample in a study of T cells in Graves' hyperthyroidism and ophthalmopathy. Template material for amplifying TCR beta CDR3 regions consisted of RNA transcripts. The TCR CDR3 first-round RT-PCR relied on the HTBI primer set. TCRdb re-analysed the multiplex PCR reads in MiXCR, keeping a single row per CDR3 protein. The repertoire holds some 560,000 distinct CDR3 sequences, around 14% seen once, with around 7.8% in the top ten. What was sequenced was blood. All receptors come from a woman aged 25 to 45 with Graves' hyperthyroidism.

This clonotype turned up a few times. V and J are TRBV14 and TRBJ2-7, with D unresolved. The CDR3 covers 13 residues. Trimming cost V 1 base and J 5 bases, with 9 bases left between them. CDR1 and CDR2 from the germline V gene are SGHDN and FVKESK. CDR3 bases: TGTGCCAGCAGCCAAGGACCCATCCACGAGCAGTACTTC. As protein: CASSQGPIHEQYF.

This clonotype was counted a few times. This rearrangement joins TRBV11-3 to TRBJ2-2; 8 nucleotides match TRBD2. The junction had 7 bases not matched to a gene; V was cut back by 5 bases and J by 5 bases. CDR3 size: 15 residues. Germline V gene data show CDR1 as SGHNT and CDR2 as YENEEA. This CDR3 reads CASSPFAGGTGELFF. The CDR3, as DNA: TGTGCCAGCAGCCCTTTTGCGGGAGGAACCGGGGAGCTGTTTTTT.

Remarks on this clonotype: A clone one base away is much larger, so this may be a read error. This rearrangement joins TRBV10-2 to TRBJ2-7; D may match TRBD1 or TRBD2 (5 bases each). The V end was cut by 8 bases, the J end by 3 bases, with 14 bases between. Per germline, CDR1 WSHSY and CDR2 SAAADI. The CDR3 sequence is 13 residues long. Here the CDR3 DNA reads TGCGCCAGCGGGGACCCGAGCTTCTACGAGCAGTACTTC. Residues: CASGDPSFYEQYF.

This clonotype appeared many times. This sequence joins TRBV29-1 and TRBJ1-2, with D unresolved. V was pared by 6 bases and J by 2 bases, with 13 bases between. The CDR3 has 13 amino acids. Germline CDR1 is SQVTM and CDR2 is ANQGSEA. The CDR3 loop is CSVDTGRNYGYTF. CDR3 coding DNA: TGCAGCGTCGACACCGGACGGAACTATGGCTACACCTTC.

The rearrangement uses TRBV5-1 and TRBJ2-6; 9 positions agree with TRBD1. The germline CDR1 and CDR2 sequences are SGHRS and YFSETQ. The length of the CDR3 is 17 residues. V was clipped by 3 bases and J by 0 bases; unmatched bases: 4. CDR3 nucleotide sequence: TGCGCCAGCAGCTGGGACAGGGTTAGCTCTGGGGCCAACGTCCTGACTTTC. It yields the protein CASSWDRVSSGANVLTF.

This chain uses TRBV18 with TRBJ1-2; 12 nucleotides line up with TRBD1. After removal of 3 bases from V and 6 bases from J, the junction contained 5 bases not matched to a gene. CDR1 and CDR2 from the germline V gene are KGHSH and LQKENI. The CDR3 is made up of 15 amino acids. CDR3 DNA sequence: TGTGCCAGCTCACCTTCGGGACAGGGGGCGGATGGCTACACCTTC. As protein: CASSPSGQGADGYTF.

The CDR3 is CASSPTTGVVGYTF. The DNA for the CDR3 is TGTGCCAGCAGCCCAACTACGGGGGTGGTGGGCTACACCTTC. This chain uses TRBV14 with TRBJ1-2; weak D call: TRBD1 (5 bases). Germline V gene lookup returns CDR1 SGHDN and CDR2 FVKESK. This CDR3 is 14 amino acids long. V was clipped by 4 bases and J by 8 bases, with 17 bases between them. Full variable domain (missing parts from reference TRBV14 and TRBJ1-2): EAGVTQFPSHSVIEKGQTVTLRCDPISGHDNLYWYRRVMGKEIKFLLHFVKESKQDESGMPNNRFLAERTGGTYSTLKVQPAELEDSGVYFCASSPTTGVVGYTFGSGTRLTVV.

The chain uses TRBV20-1 and TRBJ1-5; no firm D call. V dropped 2 bases and J dropped 5 bases, with 16 bases sitting between them. The CDR3 consists of 15 residues. Looked up from germline, CDR1 is DFQATT and CDR2 is SNEGSKA (reference sequence). CDR3 loop: CSARSGSTSDQPQHF. CDR3 nucleotides: TGCAGTGCTAGATCCGGGTCAACGAGCGATCAGCCCCAGCATTTT.